This TCR beta chain was captured by sequencing in a study of identical twins. Germline V lookup: CDR1 SGHRS, CDR2 YFSETQ. The CDR3 is 14 amino acids. The ends were cut back, 2 bases at V and 2 bases at J, with 7 bases in the middle. TCRdb recomputed calls from the 5' RACE reads with MiXCR, one row per CDR3 protein. The sample lists around 490,000 distinct CDR3 sequences; 15% were seen once. Only a few counts were recorded for this clonotype. This same sample was also part of a study on yellow fever vaccine responses in identical twins.

This chain uses TRBV5-1 with TRBJ2-2, with D unresolved. The receptor comes from a woman aged 18-29 years in good health. Specimen: CD4+ T cells sorted from blood. The CDR3 is CASSFVLNTGELFF. CDR3 DNA sequence: TGCGCCAGCAGCTTCGTACTAAACACCGGGGAGCTGTTTTTT.